This T cell receptor beta chain was retrieved from a study of patients and donors after allogeneic stem cell transplantation. This CDR3 region has 15 residues. The V gene's germline CDR1 is LGHNA and CDR2 YSLEER. The V and J ends lost 0 bases and 9 bases respectively, with 15 bases between them. One entry per CDR3 protein, called by TCRdb with MiXCR from the RT-PCR reads. The sample has 150,000 to 200,000 distinct CDR3 sequences; approximately 31% are singletons. This clonotype occurred a few times. The specimen was blood, either unsorted or a sorted T cell fraction (not recorded which). The genes are TRBV4-3 and TRBJ2-1; perhaps D is TRBD1 or TRBD2 (5 bases each). The TCR comes from a human donor who was either an allogeneic HSCT recipient or a stem cell or donor lymphocyte infusion donor (not recorded which). It is not recorded whose cells these are; they may come from a transplant donor. The CDR3, as DNA: TGCGCCAGCAGCCAAGAAGGGGTACAGAGCGGTGAGCAGTTCTTC. This gives the protein CASSQEGVQSGEQFF.